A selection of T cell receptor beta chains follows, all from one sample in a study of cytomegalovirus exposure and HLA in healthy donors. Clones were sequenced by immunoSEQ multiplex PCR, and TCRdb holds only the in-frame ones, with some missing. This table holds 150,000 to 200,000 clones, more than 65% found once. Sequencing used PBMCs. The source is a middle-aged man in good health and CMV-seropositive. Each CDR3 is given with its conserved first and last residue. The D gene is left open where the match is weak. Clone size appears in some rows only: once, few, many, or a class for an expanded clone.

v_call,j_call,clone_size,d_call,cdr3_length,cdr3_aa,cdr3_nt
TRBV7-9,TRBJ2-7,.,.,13,CASSPPRSYEQYF,TGTGCCAGCAGCCCACCCAGATCCTACGAGCAGTACTTC
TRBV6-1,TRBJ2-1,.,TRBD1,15,CASTERGQVAHEQFF,TGTGCCAGCACCGAACGGGGACAGGTGGCCCATGAGCAGTTCTTC
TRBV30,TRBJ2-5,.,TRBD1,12,CAWGQGTETQYF,TGTGCCTGGGGACAGGGGACGGAGACCCAGTACTTC
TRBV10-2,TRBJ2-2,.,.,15,CASRNTRGRAGELFF,TGCGCCAGCAGGAATACGAGAGGGCGGGCCGGGGAGCTGTTTTTT
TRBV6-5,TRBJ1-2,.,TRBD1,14,CASRAQGGTYGYTF,TGTGCCAGCAGGGCTCAGGGGGGAACTTATGGCTACACCTTC
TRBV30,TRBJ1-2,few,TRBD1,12,CASTQGVKGYTF,TGTGCCTCTACCCAGGGGGTGAAGGGCTACACCTTC
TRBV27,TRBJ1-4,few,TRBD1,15,CASSQTGVGNEKLFF,TGTGCCAGCAGTCAGACAGGGGTGGGTAATGAAAAACTGTTTTTT
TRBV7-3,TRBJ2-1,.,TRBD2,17,CASSRSPSAGGNNEQFF,TGTGCCAGCAGTCGGTCGCCGTCGGCGGGAGGGAACAATGAGCAGTTCTTC
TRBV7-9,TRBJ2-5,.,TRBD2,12,CASSFREATQYF,TGTGCCAGCAGCTTCCGGGAGGCGACCCAGTACTTC
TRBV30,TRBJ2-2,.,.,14,CAWRSSGNTGELFF,TGTGCCTGGAGGTCGTCCGGGAACACCGGGGAGCTGTTTTTT
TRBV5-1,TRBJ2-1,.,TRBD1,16,CASSSLTGTGGDEQFF,TGCGCCAGCAGCTCGTTGACCGGGACAGGGGGCGATGAGCAGTTCTTC
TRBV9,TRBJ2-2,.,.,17,CASSSARGQGNTGELFF,TGTGCCAGCTCCTCGGCCAGAGGCCAGGGGAACACCGGGGAGCTGTTTTTT
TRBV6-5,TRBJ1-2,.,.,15,CASTTGGRRPIGYTF,TGTGCCAGCACCACGGGGGGACGCAGACCCATTGGCTACACCTTC
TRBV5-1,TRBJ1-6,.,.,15,CASREQAGDNSPLHF,TGCGCCAGCAGGGAACAGGCAGGCGATAATTCACCCCTCCACTTT
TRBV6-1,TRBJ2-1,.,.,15,CASSESASVPYEQFF,TGTGCCAGCAGTGAATCGGCTAGCGTTCCTTATGAGCAGTTCTTC
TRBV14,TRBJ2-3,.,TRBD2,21,CASSLRLASRRGSGATDTQYF,TGTGCCAGCAGCCTAAGACTAGCGTCAAGGAGAGGCTCTGGCGCCACAGATACGCAGTATTTT
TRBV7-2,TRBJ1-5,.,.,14,CASADRDSNQPQHF,TGTGCCAGCGCGGACCGGGATAGCAATCAGCCCCAGCATTTT
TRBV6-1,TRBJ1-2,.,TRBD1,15,CASSEEGTGSYGYTF,TGTGCCAGCAGTGAAGAAGGGACAGGGAGCTATGGCTACACCTTC
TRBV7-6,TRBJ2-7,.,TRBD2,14,CASSSGLAAGEQYF,TGTGCCAGCAGCTCGGGACTAGCAGCGGGGGAGCAGTACTTC
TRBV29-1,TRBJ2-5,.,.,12,CSAITGSETQYF,TGCAGCGCTATAACAGGGAGCGAGACCCAGTACTTC
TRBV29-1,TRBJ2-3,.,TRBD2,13,CSVLAGSTDTQYF,TGCAGCGTTTTAGCGGGGAGCACAGATACGCAGTATTTT
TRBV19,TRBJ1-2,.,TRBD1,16,CASSNQQGAHNYGYTF,TGTGCCAGTAGTAATCAACAGGGGGCCCATAACTATGGCTACACCTTC
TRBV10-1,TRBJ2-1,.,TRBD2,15,CASSVSSGGLNEQFF,TGCGCCAGCAGTGTCTCTAGCGGGGGGTTAAATGAGCAGTTCTTC
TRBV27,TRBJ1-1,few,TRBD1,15,CASTPGQGRGTEAFF,TGTGCCAGCACCCCCGGACAGGGCCGTGGGACTGAAGCTTTCTTT
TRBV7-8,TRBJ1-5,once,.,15,CASSLPATRGQPQHF,TGTGCCAGCAGCTTACCCGCCACCCGAGGTCAGCCCCAGCATTTT
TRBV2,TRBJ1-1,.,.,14,CASSPGQPNTEAFF,TGTGCCAGCAGTCCAGGACAGCCGAACACTGAAGCTTTCTTT
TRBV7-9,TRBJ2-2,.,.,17,CASSLDILQPRAGELFF,TGTGCCAGCAGCTTAGATATTTTACAACCTCGGGCCGGGGAGCTGTTTTTT
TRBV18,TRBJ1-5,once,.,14,CASSPTDSNQPQHF,TGTGCCAGCTCACCCACAGATAGCAATCAGCCCCAGCATTTT
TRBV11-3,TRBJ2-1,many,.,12,CASSSRGGEQFF,TGTGCCAGCAGCTCTAGGGGGGGTGAGCAGTTCTTC